This T cell receptor beta chain was captured in a study of T-cell reconstitution after alpha-beta-depleted transplantation in children. During its preparation, the TCRbeta library received unique molecular identifiers. TCRdb passed the PCR reads through MiXCR, listing each CDR3 protein once. The sample carries about 200,000 distinct CDR3 sequences, approximately 7% recorded once. General study findings and limits: In patients about two months after transplant, alpha-beta T cells reportedly arose from several hundred expanded graft clones.

This clonotype was recorded a few times. Its antigen is undetermined. CDR1 MNHEY and CDR2 SVGEGT come from the germline V gene. This CDR3 has 15 residues. Trimming at V came to 5 bases and at J to 0 bases, leaving 2 bases not matched to a gene. This TCR came from a boy aged 2 to 9 with acute lymphoblastic leukemia, due to receive a stem cell transplant. The sequencing used PBMCs, collected before TCRalphabeta/CD19-depleted stem cell transplant. V usage is TRBV6-2 or TRBV6-3 and J usage is TRBJ2-3; 10 bases are a match to TRBD2. The DNA of the CDR3 is TGTGCCAGCAGTACTAGCGGGGTCAGCACAGATACGCAGTATTTT. The encoded protein is CASSTSGVSTDTQYF.